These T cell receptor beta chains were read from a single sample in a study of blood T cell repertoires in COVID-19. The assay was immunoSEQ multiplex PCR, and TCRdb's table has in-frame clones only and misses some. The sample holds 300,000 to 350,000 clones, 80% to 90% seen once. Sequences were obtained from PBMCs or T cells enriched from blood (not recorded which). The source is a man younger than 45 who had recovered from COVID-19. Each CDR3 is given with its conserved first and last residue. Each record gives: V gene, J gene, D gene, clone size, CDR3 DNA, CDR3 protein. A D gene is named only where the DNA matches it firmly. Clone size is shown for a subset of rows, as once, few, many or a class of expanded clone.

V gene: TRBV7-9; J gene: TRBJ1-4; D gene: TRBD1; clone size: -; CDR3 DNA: TGTGCCAGCAGCGCTCCACTCGGGACAGGGGGCACTAATGAAAAACTGTTTTTT; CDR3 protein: CASSAPLGTGGTNEKLFF
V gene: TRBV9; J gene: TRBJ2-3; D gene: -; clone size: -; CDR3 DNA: TGTGCCAGCAGCGTACAGGTTAGCACAGATACGCAGTATTTT; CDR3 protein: CASSVQVSTDTQYF
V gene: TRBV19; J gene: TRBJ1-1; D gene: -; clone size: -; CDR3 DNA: TGTGCCAGTAGTACAACAACCCTAGGCAGCTTCTTTAACACTGAAGCTTTCTTT; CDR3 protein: CASSTTTLGSFFNTEAFF
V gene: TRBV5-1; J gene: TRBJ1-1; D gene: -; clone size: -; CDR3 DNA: TGCGCCAGCATGGGGCAGACGTTGAACACTGAAGCTTTCTTT; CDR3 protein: CASMGQTLNTEAFF
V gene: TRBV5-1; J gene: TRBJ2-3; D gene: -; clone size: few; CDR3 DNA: TGCGCCAGCAGCTCGGGTGCTTTGGGGGGAGCAGATACGCAGTATTTT; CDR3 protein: CASSSGALGGADTQYF
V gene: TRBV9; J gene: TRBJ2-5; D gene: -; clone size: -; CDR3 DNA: TGTGCCAGCAGCCCTGGGAGTCCGTACCAAGAGACCCAGTACTTC; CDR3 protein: CASSPGSPYQETQYF
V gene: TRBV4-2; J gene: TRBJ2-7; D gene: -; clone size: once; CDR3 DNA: TGTGCCAGCAGCCATCGCGGGCCTTACGAGCAGTACTTC; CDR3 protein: CASSHRGPYEQYF
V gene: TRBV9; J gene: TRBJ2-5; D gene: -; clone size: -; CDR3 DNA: TGTGCCAGCAGCGTAGGGGCAGGCTGGGAGACCCAGTACTTC; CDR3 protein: CASSVGAGWETQYF
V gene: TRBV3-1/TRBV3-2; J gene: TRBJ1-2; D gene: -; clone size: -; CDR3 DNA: TGTGCCAGCGGAGGGGCGAACTATGGCTACACCTTC; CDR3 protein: CASGGANYGYTF
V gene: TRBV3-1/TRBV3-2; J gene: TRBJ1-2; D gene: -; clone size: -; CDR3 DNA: TGTGCCAGCAGCCAAGATCTTAGACGGCTAAGGGCGGGCGGGGGCTACACCTTC; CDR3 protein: CASSQDLRRLRAGGGYTF
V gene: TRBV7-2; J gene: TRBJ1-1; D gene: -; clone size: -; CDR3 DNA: TGTGCCAGCAGCTTGGGCACGGGGAGTACTGAAGCTTTCTTT; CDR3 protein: CASSLGTGSTEAFF
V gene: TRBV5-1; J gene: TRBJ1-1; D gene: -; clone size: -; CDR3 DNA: TGCGCCAGCAGACGTACGACAGGTCCCCTGGGCACTGAAGCTTTCTTT; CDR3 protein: CASRRTTGPLGTEAFF
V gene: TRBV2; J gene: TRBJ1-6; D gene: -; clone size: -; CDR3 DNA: TGTGCCAGCAGTGAAGTGATTGGGCATTCACCCCTCCACTTT; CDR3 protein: CASSEVIGHSPLHF
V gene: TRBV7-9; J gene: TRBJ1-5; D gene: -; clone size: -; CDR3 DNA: TGTGCCAGCAGCTTAGACAGGGCGCCCCAGCATTTT; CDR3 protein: CASSLDRAPQHF
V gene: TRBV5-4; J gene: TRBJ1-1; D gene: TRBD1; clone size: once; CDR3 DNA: TGTGCCAGCAGCAGACAGGGGCTTGAGAACACTGAAGCTTTCTTT; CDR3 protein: CASSRQGLENTEAFF
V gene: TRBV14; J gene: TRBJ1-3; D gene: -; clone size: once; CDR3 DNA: TGTGCCAGCAGCCAAGCGGGGGTCTCTGGAAACACCATATATTTT; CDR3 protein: CASSQAGVSGNTIYF
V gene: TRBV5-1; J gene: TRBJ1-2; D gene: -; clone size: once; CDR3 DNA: TGCGCCAGCAGCTTGGAGCGGGGGTCGGACTATGGCTACACCTTC; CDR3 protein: CASSLERGSDYGYTF
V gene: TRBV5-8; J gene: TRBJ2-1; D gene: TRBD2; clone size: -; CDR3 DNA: TGTGCCAGCAGCCCCTCAGGTAGCGGGGACTACAATGAGCAGTTCTTC; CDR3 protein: CASSPSGSGDYNEQFF
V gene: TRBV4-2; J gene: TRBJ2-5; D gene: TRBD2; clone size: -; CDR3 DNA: TGTGCCAGCAGCCAGGGCGGGACTAGCAGTTTTCAAGAGACCCAGTACTTC; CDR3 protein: CASSQGGTSSFQETQYF
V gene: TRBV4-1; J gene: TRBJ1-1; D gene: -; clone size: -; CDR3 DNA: TGCGCCAGCAGCCAAGATTCCCGGGAGGCCGACACTGAAGCTTTCTTT; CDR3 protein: CASSQDSREADTEAFF
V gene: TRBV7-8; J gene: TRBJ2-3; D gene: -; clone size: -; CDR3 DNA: TGTGCCAGCAGCTCACTTGGGACGTCCGCGGGGTATTTAGATACGCAGTATTTT; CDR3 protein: CASSSLGTSAGYLDTQYF
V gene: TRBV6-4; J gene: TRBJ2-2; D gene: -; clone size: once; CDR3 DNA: TGTGCCAGCAGTGACTCGGCTAGGTCGAACACCGGGGAGCTGTTTTTT; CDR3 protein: CASSDSARSNTGELFF
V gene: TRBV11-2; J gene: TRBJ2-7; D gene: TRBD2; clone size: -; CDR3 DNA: TGCGCCAGCAGCTTAGTGGGGGGGAGCTCCTACGAGCAGTACTTC; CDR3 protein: CASSLVGGSSYEQYF
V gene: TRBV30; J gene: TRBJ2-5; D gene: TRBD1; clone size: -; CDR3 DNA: TGTGCCTGGAGCAGAAACTGGGACAGGCTAAAATCAGAGACCCAGTACTTC; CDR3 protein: CAWSRNWDRLKSETQYF
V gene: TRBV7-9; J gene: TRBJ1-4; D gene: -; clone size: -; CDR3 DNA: TGTGCCAGCAGCCTAGTGGGGTCAGGGGTTAATGAAAAACTGTTTTTT; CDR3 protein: CASSLVGSGVNEKLFF
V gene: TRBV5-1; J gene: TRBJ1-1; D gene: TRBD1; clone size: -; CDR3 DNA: TGCGCCAGCAGCTTTCGGGCAGGGGGAGACACTGAAGCTTTCTTT; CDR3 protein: CASSFRAGGDTEAFF
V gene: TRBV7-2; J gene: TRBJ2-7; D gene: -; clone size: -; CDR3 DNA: TGTGCCAGCAGCTTAGTCTTTGCGACCTACGAGCAGTACTTC; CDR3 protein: CASSLVFATYEQYF
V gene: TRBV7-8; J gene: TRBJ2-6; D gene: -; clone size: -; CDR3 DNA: TGTGCCAGCAGCTATCCCTGGGGGGGGGCGGCCTCTGGGGCCAACGTCCTGACTTTC; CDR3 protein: CASSYPWGGAASGANVLTF
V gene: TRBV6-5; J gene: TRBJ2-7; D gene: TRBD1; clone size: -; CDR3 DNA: TGTGCCAGCAGCCAGGGACAGCTCTACGAGCAGTACTTC; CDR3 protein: CASSQGQLYEQYF
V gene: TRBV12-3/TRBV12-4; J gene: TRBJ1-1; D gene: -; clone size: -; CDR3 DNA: TGTGCCAGCATCCAAGACAGGAACACTGAAGCTTTCTTT; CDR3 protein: CASIQDRNTEAFF
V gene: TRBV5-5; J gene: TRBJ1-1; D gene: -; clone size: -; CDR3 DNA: TGTGCCAGCAGCCTCCGTGCGCTCTTCATGAACACTGAAGCTTTCTTT; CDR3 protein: CASSLRALFMNTEAFF
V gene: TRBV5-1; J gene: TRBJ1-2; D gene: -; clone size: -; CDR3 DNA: TGCGCCAGCAGCTTAAACGGTTTCAGGTGGGGCTACACCTTC; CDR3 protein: CASSLNGFRWGYTF
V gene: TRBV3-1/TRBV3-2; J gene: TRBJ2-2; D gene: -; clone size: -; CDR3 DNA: TGTGCCAGCAGCCACGAACCGGTGAACACCGGGGAGCTGTTTTTT; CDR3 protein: CASSHEPVNTGELFF
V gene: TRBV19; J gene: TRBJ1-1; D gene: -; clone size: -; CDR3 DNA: TGTGCCAGTAGCGACAGATCGGGCACTGAAGCTTTCTTT; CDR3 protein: CASSDRSGTEAFF
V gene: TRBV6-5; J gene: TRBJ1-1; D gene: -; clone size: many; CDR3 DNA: TGTGCCAGCAGTTCCACCGGTGGAGCTTTCTTT; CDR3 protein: CASSSTGGAFF
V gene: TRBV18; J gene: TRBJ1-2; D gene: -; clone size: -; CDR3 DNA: TGTGCCAGCTCACCAATCGCGGATACTAACTATGGCTACACCTTC; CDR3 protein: CASSPIADTNYGYTF
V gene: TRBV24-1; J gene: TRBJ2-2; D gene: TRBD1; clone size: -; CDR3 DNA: TGTGCCACCAGTGATCCTTACACCGGGACAGGGGGCGTCGGGGAGCTGTTTTTT; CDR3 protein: CATSDPYTGTGGVGELFF
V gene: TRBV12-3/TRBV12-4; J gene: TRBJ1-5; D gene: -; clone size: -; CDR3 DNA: TGTGCCAGCAGTTTTCGGGATCAGCCCCAGCATTTT; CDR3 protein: CASSFRDQPQHF
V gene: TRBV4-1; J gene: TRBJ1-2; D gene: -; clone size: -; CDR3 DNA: TGCGCCAGCAGCCAAGATATCGGTGGCTACACCTTC; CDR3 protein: CASSQDIGGYTF
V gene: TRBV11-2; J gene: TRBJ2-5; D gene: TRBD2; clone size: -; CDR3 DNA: TGTGCCAGCGAGCGGGGATACCCGGAGACCCAGTACTTC; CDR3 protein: CASERGYPETQYF
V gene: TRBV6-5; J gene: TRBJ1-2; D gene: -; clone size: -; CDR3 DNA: TGTGCCAGCAAGCGGGGGACTGACTATGGCTACACCTTC; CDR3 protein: CASKRGTDYGYTF
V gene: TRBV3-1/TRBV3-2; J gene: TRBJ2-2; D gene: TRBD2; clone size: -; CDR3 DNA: TGTGCCAGCAGCCAAGATGCACTAGCGGGGGAAACCGGGGAGCTGTTTTTT; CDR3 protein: CASSQDALAGETGELFF
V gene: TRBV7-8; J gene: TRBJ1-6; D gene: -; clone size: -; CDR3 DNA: TGTGCCAGCAGCCCCGACAGACGGAATTCACCCCTCCACTTT; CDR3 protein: CASSPDRRNSPLHF
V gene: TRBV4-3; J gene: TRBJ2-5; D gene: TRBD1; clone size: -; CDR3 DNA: TGCGCCAGCAGCCCAGGTGGGACAGATGAGCAAGAGACCCAGTACTTC; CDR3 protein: CASSPGGTDEQETQYF
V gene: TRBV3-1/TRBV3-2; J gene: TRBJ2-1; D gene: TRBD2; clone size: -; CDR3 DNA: TGTGCCAGCAGCCTAGGGACTAATAATGAGCAGTTCTTC; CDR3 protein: CASSLGTNNEQFF
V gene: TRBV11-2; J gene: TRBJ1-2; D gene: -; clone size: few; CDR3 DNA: TGTGCCAGCAGCGTAGACCTGAGGAACTATGGCTACACCTTC; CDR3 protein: CASSVDLRNYGYTF
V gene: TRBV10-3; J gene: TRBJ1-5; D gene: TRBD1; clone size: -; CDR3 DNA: TGTGCCACCAGTCAGTACACTGGGACAGGGGAGGATCAGCCCCAGCATTTT; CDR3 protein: CATSQYTGTGEDQPQHF
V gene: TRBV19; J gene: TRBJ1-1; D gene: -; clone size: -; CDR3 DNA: TGTGCCAGTACCCAAGACAGGACGGTCACTGAAGCTTTCTTT; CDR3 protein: CASTQDRTVTEAFF